This T cell receptor (beta chain) was recorded in a study of T cells after yellow fever vaccination. Study outcomes and limitations: Reappearance after the booster was observed for most primary-vaccination clones (roughly 96% CD4, about 91% CD8). Abundant clonotypes from the bulk population could contaminate FACS-sorted repertoires.

A process of 5'RACE template switching, which added a universal primer site and UMIs, was used to make TCR cDNA. MiXCR, applied by TCRdb to the 5' RACE reads, yields one record per CDR3 protein. The table records roughly 300,000 distinct CDR3 sequences, 6.8% of them present only once. This clonotype was seen a handful of times. The antigen remains undetermined. The TCR originated in a man aged 18-30 years who received the YFV17D yellow fever vaccine. This specimen consisted of PBMCs, obtained roughly seven weeks after the first yellow fever vaccination.

The CDR3 coding sequence is TGTGCCAGCATGACTCAAACTAATGAAAAACTGTTTTTT. Translated, it gives CASMTQTNEKLFF. This chain connects TRBV2 to TRBJ1-4; D ambiguous. Germline assignment: CDR1 SNHLY and CDR2 FYNNEI. V lost 7 bases and J lost 1, with 7 bases in between. This CDR3 is 13 amino acids long.